The T cell receptor (beta chain) described here comes from a study of PD-L1 blockade in urothelial cancer. Produced via immunoSEQ multiplex PCR; TCRdb's table is partial and in-frame only. The sample yields about 88,000 clones, 90% to 95% seen once. The patients' disease, urothelial carcinoma, was locally advanced or metastatic. This TCR derives from a man between 60 and 75 years old with urothelial cancer. Material: PBMCs, obtained around atezolizumab (anti-PD-L1) treatment.

CDR3 in amino acids: CAWSVRTGVTGANVLTF. The DNA for the CDR3 is TGTGCCTGGAGTGTAAGGACAGGGGTAACTGGGGCCAACGTCCTGACTTTC. The chain links TRBV30 to TRBJ2-6; 9 nucleotides match TRBD1. Germline-derived CDR1 and CDR2 are GTSNPN and SVGIG (reference sequence). Losses at the gene ends were 0 bases for V and 2 bases for J; bases not matched to a gene: 5. The CDR3 loop spans 17 amino acids.